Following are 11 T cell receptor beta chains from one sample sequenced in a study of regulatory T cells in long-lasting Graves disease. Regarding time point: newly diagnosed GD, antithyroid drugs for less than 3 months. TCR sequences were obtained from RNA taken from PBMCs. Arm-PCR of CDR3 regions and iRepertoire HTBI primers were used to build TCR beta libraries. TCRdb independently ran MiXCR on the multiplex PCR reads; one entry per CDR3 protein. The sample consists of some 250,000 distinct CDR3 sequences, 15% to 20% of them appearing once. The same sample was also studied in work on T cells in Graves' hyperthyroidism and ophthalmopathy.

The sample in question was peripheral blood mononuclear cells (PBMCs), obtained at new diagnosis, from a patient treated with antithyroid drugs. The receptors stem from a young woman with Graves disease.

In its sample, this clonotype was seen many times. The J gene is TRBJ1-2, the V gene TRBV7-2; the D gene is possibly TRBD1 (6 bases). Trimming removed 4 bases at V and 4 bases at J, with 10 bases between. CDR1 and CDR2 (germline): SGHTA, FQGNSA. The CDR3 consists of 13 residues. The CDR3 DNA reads TGTGCCAGCAGCTGGGACACTGCCTATGGCTACACCTTC. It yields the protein CASSWDTAYGYTF.

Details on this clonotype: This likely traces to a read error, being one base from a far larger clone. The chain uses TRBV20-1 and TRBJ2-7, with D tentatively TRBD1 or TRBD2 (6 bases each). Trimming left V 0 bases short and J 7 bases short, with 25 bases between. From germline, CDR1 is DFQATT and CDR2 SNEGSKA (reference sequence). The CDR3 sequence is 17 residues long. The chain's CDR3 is CSARDGLRGASNNEQYF. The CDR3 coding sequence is TGCAGTGCTAGAGATGGGCTTAGGGGGGCTTCGAACAATGAGCAGTACTTC.

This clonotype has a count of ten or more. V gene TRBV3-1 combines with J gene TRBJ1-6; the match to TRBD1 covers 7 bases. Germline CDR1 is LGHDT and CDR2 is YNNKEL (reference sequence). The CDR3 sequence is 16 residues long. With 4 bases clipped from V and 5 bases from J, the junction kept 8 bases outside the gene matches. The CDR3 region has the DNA TGTGCCAGCAGCCCCAGGACAGGTCGGGATAATTCACCCCTCCACTTT. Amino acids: CASSPRTGRDNSPLHF.

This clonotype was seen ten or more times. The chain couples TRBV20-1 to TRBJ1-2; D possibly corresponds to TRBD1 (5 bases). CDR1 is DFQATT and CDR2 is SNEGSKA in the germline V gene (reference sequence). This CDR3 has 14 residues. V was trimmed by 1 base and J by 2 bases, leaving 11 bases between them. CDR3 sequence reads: CSARVLDSNYGYTF. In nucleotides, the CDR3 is TGCAGTGCTAGAGTATTAGACAGCAACTATGGCTACACCTTC.

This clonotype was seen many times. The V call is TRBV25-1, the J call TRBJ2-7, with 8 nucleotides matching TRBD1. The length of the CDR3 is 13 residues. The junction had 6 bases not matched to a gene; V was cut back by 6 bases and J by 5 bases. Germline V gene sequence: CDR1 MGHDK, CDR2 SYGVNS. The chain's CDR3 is CASSIPGGNEQYF. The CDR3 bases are TGTGCCAGCAGCATACCAGGGGGCAACGAGCAGTACTTC.

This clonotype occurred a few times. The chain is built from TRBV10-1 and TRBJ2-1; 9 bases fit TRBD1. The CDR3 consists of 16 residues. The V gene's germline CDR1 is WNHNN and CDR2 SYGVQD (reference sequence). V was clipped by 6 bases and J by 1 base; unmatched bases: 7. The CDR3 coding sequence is TGCGCCAGCAGCTCCCTACAGGGGGCGTCCTACAATGAGCAGTTCTTC. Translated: CASSSLQGASYNEQFF.

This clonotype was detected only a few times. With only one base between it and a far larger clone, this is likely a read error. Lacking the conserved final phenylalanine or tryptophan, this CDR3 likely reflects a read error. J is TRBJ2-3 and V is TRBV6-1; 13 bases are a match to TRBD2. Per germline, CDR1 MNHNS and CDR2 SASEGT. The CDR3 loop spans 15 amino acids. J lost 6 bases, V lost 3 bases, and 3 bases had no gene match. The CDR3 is CASSDSTSGGDTQYL. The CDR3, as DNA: TGTGCCAGCAGTGACTCGACTAGCGGGGGGGATACGCAGTATCTT.

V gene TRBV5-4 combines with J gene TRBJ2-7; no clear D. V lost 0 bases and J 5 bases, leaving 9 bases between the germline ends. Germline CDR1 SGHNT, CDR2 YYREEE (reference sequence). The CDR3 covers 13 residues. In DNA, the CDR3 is TGTGCCAGCAGCTTGGCCTTAACGGACGAGCAGTACTTC. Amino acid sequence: CASSLALTDEQYF.

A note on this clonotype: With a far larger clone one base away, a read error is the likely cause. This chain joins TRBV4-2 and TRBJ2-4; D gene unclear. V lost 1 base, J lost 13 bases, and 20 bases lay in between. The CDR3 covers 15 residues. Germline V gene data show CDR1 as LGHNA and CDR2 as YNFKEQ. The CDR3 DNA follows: TGTGCCAGCAGCCAAGGAGACAACCTCTACAATGAGCAGTACTTC. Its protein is CASSQGDNLYNEQYF.

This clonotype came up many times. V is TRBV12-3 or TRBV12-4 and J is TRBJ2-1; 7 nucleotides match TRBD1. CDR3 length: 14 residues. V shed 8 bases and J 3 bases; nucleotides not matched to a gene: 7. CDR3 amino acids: CASAKNRGYNEQFF. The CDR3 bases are TGTGCCAGCGCCAAGAACAGGGGCTACAATGAGCAGTTCTTC.

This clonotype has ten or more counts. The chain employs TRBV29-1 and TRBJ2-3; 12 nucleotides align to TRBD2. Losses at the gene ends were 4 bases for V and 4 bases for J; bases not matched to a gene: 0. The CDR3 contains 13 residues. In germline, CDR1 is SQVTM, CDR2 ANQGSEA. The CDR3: CSVGTSGADTQYF. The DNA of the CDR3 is TGCAGCGTTGGGACTAGCGGGGCAGATACGCAGTATTTT.